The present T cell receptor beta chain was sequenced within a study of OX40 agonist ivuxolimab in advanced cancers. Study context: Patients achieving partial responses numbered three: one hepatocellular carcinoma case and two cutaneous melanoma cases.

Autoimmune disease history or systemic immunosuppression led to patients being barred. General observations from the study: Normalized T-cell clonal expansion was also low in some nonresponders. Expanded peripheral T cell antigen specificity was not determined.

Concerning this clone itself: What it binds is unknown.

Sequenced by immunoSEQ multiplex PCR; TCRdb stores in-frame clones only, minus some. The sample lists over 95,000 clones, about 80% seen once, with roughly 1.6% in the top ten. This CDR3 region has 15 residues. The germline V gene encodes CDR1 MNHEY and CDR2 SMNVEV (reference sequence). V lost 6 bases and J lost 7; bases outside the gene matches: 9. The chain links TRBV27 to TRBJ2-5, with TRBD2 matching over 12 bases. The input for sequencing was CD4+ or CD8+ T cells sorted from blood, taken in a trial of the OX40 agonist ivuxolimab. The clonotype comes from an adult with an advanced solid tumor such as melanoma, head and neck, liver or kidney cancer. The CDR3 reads CASSPRLAGDGTQYF. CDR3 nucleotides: TGTGCCAGCAGCCCTCGACTAGCGGGGGACGGGACCCAGTACTTC.